This T cell receptor (beta chain) appears in the sequencing data of a study of blood T cell repertoires in COVID-19. Overall study context: Spain, Italy and the United States supplied samples that represented acute and convalescent COVID-19. T cells, B-cell-depleted T cells, or PBMCs provided the cDNA or gDNA that served as material.

Original handling: Scientists estimated how many nucleated cells there were by amplifying reference gene primers. TCRdb keeps only in-frame clones here, not all; method: immunoSEQ multiplex PCR. V and J calls and clone size are given by that table; D and trimming were obtained from the DNA. Of around 120,000 clones listed, around 87% are singletons. Germline V gene data show CDR1 as GTSNPN and CDR2 as SVGIG (reference sequence). CDR3 size: 13 residues. V was shortened by 3 bases and J by 9 bases, with 15 bases between the two germline ends. The sequence was collected from a woman between 65 and 79 years old with acute or convalescent COVID-19. The sample comprised peripheral blood. The rearrangement joins TRBV30 to TRBJ2-1, with a weak D call TRBD2 (6 bases). DNA of the CDR3: TGTGCCTGGAGAAAACGGGAGTTCCGTGAGCAGTTCTTC. Amino acid sequence: CAWRKREFREQFF.